These 18 T cell receptor beta chains were all obtained from the same sample, sequenced in a study of T-cell memory formation after mild COVID-19. TCRdb independently ran MiXCR on the 5' RACE reads; one entry per CDR3 protein. The sample has under 300,000 distinct CDR3 sequences; about a sixth are singletons. Sequencing input: PBMCs or a T cell subset sorted from them (not recorded which). Source of these receptors: a man aged 18-30 years who had mild COVID-19 (a few samples of this study predate the infection). Cell type and time point are not known.

This clonotype was detected ten times or more. The chain joins TRBV28 to TRBJ2-1; 9 positions agree with TRBD2. The CDR3 runs 15 residues. V lost 2 bases to trimming and J lost 3 bases; unmatched junction nucleotides: 2. Germline V CDR1 and CDR2: MDHEN, SYDVKM. In DNA, the CDR3 is TGTGCCAGCAGTTTAGCGGGGGGGAACTACAATGAGCAGTTCTTC. Translating it yields CASSLAGGNYNEQFF. The full variable domain, rest sourced from reference TRBV28 and TRBJ2-1, is DVKVTQSSRYLVKRTGEKVFLECVQDMDHENMFWYRQDPGLGLRLIYFSYDVKMKEKGDIPEGYSVSREKKERFSLILESASTNQTSMYLCASSLAGGNYNEQFFGPGTRLTVL.

This clonotype was detected many times. The rearrangement joins TRBV3-1 to TRBJ1-6; D is unresolved. Germline V gene data show CDR1 as LGHDT and CDR2 as YNNKEL (reference sequence). V lost 0 bases, J lost 10 bases, and 10 bases lay in between. This CDR3 is 14 amino acids long. CDR3 protein: CASSQDGYPSPLHF. The CDR3 DNA is TGTGCCAGCAGCCAAGACGGGTATCCATCACCCCTCCACTTT.

The chain is built from TRBV5-1 and TRBJ1-1; no clear D gene. The germline V gene has CDR1 SGHRS and CDR2 YFSETQ. The V end was cut by 0 bases, the J end by 5 bases, with 8 bases between. There are 13 residues in the CDR3. The CDR3 spells CASSLGAQTEAFF. CDR3 DNA: TGCGCCAGCAGCTTGGGAGCCCAGACTGAAGCTTTCTTT.

With regard to this clonotype: The CDR3 end shows no conserved phenylalanine or tryptophan, and so a read error is likely. The rearrangement joins TRBV12-3 or TRBV12-4 to TRBJ2-5; D is uncertain. The CDR3 consists of 15 residues. The V end was cut by 6 bases, the J end by 1 base, with 15 bases between. For the CDR3, the DNA is TGTGCCAGCAGCTTACTGCCAGGACGCCAAGAGACCCAGTACTTG. It encodes CASSLLPGRQETQYL.

A few counts support this clonotype. The gene calls are TRBV7-2 and TRBJ2-2; D unresolved. Per the germline V gene, CDR1 is SGHTA and CDR2 is FQGNSA. The CDR3 extends over 14 amino acids. V lost 5 bases and J lost 1, with 8 bases in between. The CDR3, as DNA: TGTGCCAGCAGCCGAATGATGAACACCGGGGAGCTGTTTTTT. As protein: CASSRMMNTGELFF.

This clonotype showed up just a few times. The chain is built from TRBV6-2 or TRBV6-3 and TRBJ2-7; no clear D. Trimming pared 2 bases from V and 2 bases from J, leaving 7 bases between. Germline-derived CDR1 and CDR2 are MNHEY and SVGEGT. The CDR3 consists of 13 residues. The CDR3 nucleotides read TGTGCCAGCAGTTACGGCCTAGCCTACGAGCAGTACGTC. Translation: CASSYGLAYEQYV.

The rearrangement uses TRBV6-2 or TRBV6-3 and TRBJ2-3, with 10 bases fitting TRBD2. Germline CDR1 is MNHEY and CDR2 is SVGEGT. V shed 9 bases, J shed 6 bases, and the junction held 12 bases outside the gene matches. The CDR3 consists of 15 residues. CDR3 loop: CASVERGGLLDTQYF. The DNA for the CDR3 is TGTGCCAGTGTCGAGCGGGGGGGCCTGCTTGATACGCAGTATTTT.

This clonotype showed up just a few times. The genes are TRBV20-1 and TRBJ1-2; TRBD1 matches at 7 bases. Germline CDR1 reads DFQATT; CDR2 reads SNEGSKA (reference sequence). The CDR3 loop spans 12 amino acids. V was pared by 2 bases and J by 6 bases, with 3 bases of the junction left unmatched. The CDR3 region has the DNA TGCAGTGCTAGATCAGACAGGGATGGCTACACCTTC. Translating gives CSARSDRDGYTF.

The V call is TRBV4-1, the J call TRBJ1-2; D gene ambiguous. The CDR3 extends over 15 amino acids. Trimming removed 1 base at V and 2 bases at J, with 11 bases between. Germline CDR1 reads MGHRA; CDR2 reads YSYEKL. The chain's CDR3 is CASSQVVGSNYGYTF. The DNA for the CDR3 is TGCGCCAGCAGCCAAGTCGTGGGTTCCAACTATGGCTACACCTTC.

This clonotype has just a few counts. The rearrangement uses TRBV7-2 and TRBJ2-3; 8 nucleotides match TRBD2. The V segment lost 6 bases and the J segment 7 bases; nucleotides outside the gene matches: 6. There are 13 residues in the CDR3. Germline CDR1 SGHTA, CDR2 FQGNSA. CDR3 sequence reads: CASSPSGGNTQYF. The CDR3 DNA is TGTGCCAGCAGTCCGAGCGGGGGAAATACGCAGTATTTT.

CDR3 bases: TGTGCCACCAGTCAAGGGCCGGGGGAGACCCAGTACTTC. Residues: CATSQGPGETQYF. The chain recombines TRBV24-1 with TRBJ2-5; the D gene is possibly TRBD2 (5 bases). CDR1 is KGHDR and CDR2 is SFDVKD in the germline V gene. V was trimmed by 6 bases and J by 5 bases, leaving 12 bases between them. The CDR3 has 13 residues.

Ten or more counts support this clonotype. The chain carries TRBV5-6 and TRBJ2-5; D call uncertain. V lost 0 bases and J lost 6, with 9 bases in between. This CDR3 region has 13 residues. Germline V gene data show CDR1 as SGHDT and CDR2 as YYEEEE. The CDR3 here is CASSLDMVKTQYF. The DNA of the CDR3 is TGTGCCAGCAGCTTGGACATGGTTAAGACCCAGTACTTC. Complete variable domain (other parts from reference TRBV5-6 and TRBJ2-5): DAGVTQSPTHLIKTRGQQVTLRCSPKSGHDTVSWYQQALGQGPQFIFQYYEEEERQRGNFPDRFSGHQFPNYSSELNVNALLLGDSALYLCASSLDMVKTQYFGPGTRLLVL.

The chain joins TRBV24-1 to TRBJ2-3; possibly TRBD2 for D (6 bases). CDR1 is KGHDR and CDR2 is SFDVKD in the germline V gene. The CDR3 sequence is 16 residues long. Trimming pared 0 bases from V and 3 bases from J, leaving 12 bases between. The CDR3 nucleotides read TGTGCCACCAGTGATTTGGCGGGAAAGGCAACAGATACGCAGTATTTT. As protein: CATSDLAGKATDTQYF.

The chain uses TRBV6-6 and TRBJ2-2; TRBD1 matches 8 bases. The junction had 1 base not matched to a gene; V was cut back by 6 bases and J by 4 bases. CDR3 size: 13 residues. Germline V CDR1 and CDR2: MNHNY, SVGAGI (reference sequence). The CDR3 bases are TGTGCCAGCAGGCAGGGGGCCACCGGGGAGCTGTTTTTT. Protein: CASRQGATGELFF.

This clonotype was recorded many times. At one of its ends the junction is not consistent with the germline gene, which may arise from a read error. The chain has TRBV20-1 and TRBJ2-1; D uncertain. The CDR3 has 14 residues. The germline V gene has CDR1 DFQATT and CDR2 SNEGSKA (reference sequence). CDR3 in DNA: TGCAGTGCCAGAGGCCCCGAAGGGTACAATGAGCAGTTCTTC. Encoded protein: CSARGPEGYNEQFF.

The chain recombines TRBV2 with TRBJ1-2; TRBD1 might be the D (5 bases). The CDR3 extends over 14 amino acids. Trimming stripped 2 bases from V and 8 bases from J, with 15 bases between. Germline CDR1 SNHLY, CDR2 FYNNEI. The CDR3 DNA reads TGTGCCAGCAGTGAATGGTCGGGGGTAGTCGGCTACACCTTC. Translating it yields CASSEWSGVVGYTF. Full variable domain (missing parts from reference TRBV2 and TRBJ1-2): EPEVTQTPSHQVTQMGQEVILRCVPISNHLYFYWYRQILGQKVEFLVSFYNNEISEKSEIFDDQFSVERPDGSNFTLKIRSTKLEDSAMYFCASSEWSGVVGYTFGSGTRLTVV.

The rearrangement joins TRBV9 to TRBJ1-1, with D possibly TRBD1 on 6 matching bases. Trimming removed 4 bases from V and 6 bases from J, with 16 bases in between. CDR1 is SGDLS and CDR2 is YYNGEE in the germline V gene. The CDR3 has 14 amino acids. DNA of the CDR3: TGTGCCAGCAGCAAGGACAGTTATTTTTCTGAAGCTTTCTTT. This codes for CASSKDSYFSEAFF. Filled out from reference TRBV9 and TRBJ1-1, the complete variable domain reads DSGVTQTPKHLITATGQRVTLRCSPRSGDLSVYWYQQSLDQGLQFLIQYYNGEERAKGNILERFSAQQFPDLHSELNLSSLELGDSALYFCASSKDSYFSEAFFGQGTRLTVV.

V gene TRBV11-2 combines with J gene TRBJ1-6; the D gene is possibly TRBD1 (6 bases). CDR3 size: 17 residues. In germline, CDR1 is SGHAT, CDR2 FQNNGV. The V end lost 1 base, the J end lost 8 bases, and 18 bases lay between the germline ends. The CDR3 loop reads CASSLGSAGVLDSPLHF. For the CDR3, the DNA is TGTGCCAGCAGCTTAGGTTCGGCAGGGGTCCTCGATTCACCCCTCCACTTT.